The sequence of this TCR beta chain was determined in a study of tumor-infiltrating lymphocytes in primary liver carcinoma (dated by TCRdb to about 2017). Study-wide context: The five patients, three men and two women aged 30 to 69 years, had hepatocellular carcinoma (four) or combined HCC and intrahepatic cholangiocarcinoma (one). Tumors of the five patients were stage T1-T3 N0M0 with maximum diameters of about 4.2 to 10 cm. Each sample produced roughly 3.5 to 7.13 million productive TCRbeta reads, and read depth showed no significant difference between tissue types. For each liver tumor, the study sampled five regions along with adjacent normal tissue and blood, and applied TCRbeta repertoire sequencing, expression microarrays and whole-exome sequencing. A total of roughly 35 specimens from 5 patients, comprising 25 or so tumor regions, 5 adjacent noncancerous liver tissues and 5 peripheral blood samples, were covered by TCRbeta repertoire sequencing. Repertoires from technical replicates were highly reproducible, with mean shared-clone rates about 0.9 and correlation coefficients above 0.98. Findings and caveats that apply to the study as a whole: Only the TCR beta chain was sequenced, so true repertoire diversity is likely underestimated because unpaired alpha chains were not captured. The top 250 clones accounted for a significantly greater share of the repertoire in tumors than in blood (p = 0.039). Since the samples were bulk and unsorted, there was no way to compare CD4+ and CD8+ T cell repertoires. Pairs of tumor regions showed greater repertoire overlap (mean around 35%) than tumor-adjacent pairs (roughly 17%) or tumor-blood pairs (approximately 15%), which is consistent with antigen-driven expansion. Only 4 or 5 patients were included in the study, and the authors note that the findings should be validated in a larger study.

Total RNA and DNA were co-extracted from about 19-30 mg of bulk tissue with the AllPrep DNA/RNA mini kit, without cell sorting. Surgical resection was performed in China between November 2015 and early 2016 on four to six patients with histopathologically diagnosed primary liver carcinoma. Patients had chronic HBV infection and were treatment-naive at sampling. Each fresh piece of tumor and adjacent tissue was cut in two, with one half stored in RNAlater at -80 degrees C and the other half sent for histology. TCRbeta-specific cDNA was reverse-transcribed from approximately 460 ng total RNA using a constant-region primer and ProtoScript II reverse transcriptase. Construction of the TCRbeta libraries relied on three nested rounds of multiplex PCR, following a slightly modified ARM-PCR procedure. Multiplex TRBV1-TRBV30 forward primers and a Cbeta reverse primer were used in the first two PCR rounds, each of which was run for 10 to 11 cycles. Sample barcodes and Illumina adapters were added in a final 25-cycle PCR using Deep VentR polymerase. Before sequencing, amplicons of 200-500 bp were purified from gel using a QIAquick gel extraction kit. TCRbeta amplicons were sequenced on an Illumina HiSeq 2500 with 250-bp paired-end reads. Per the authors' processing: To recover full CDR3 sequences, reads were quality-trimmed using Trimmomatic v0.33 and paired reads were then merged using FLASH v1.2.11. MiGEC v1.2.1b assigned V, D and J germline segments to the rearranged TCRbeta sequences. Clonotype statistics, along with Shannon-Wiener diversity indices, were calculated using VDJtools v1.0.0. Except for diversity analysis, only each sample's 250 most abundant clonotypes were used in subsequent analyses to reduce sampling bias. Through fastp at Q25 and MiXCR, TCRdb rebuilt clones from the public reads, retaining in-frame beta chains. Rows are combined by CDR3 protein, so each entry shows the most common genes and DNA. TCRdb's processing, not the authors', yielded these V and J calls. In all, the sample holds approximately 37,000 distinct CDR3 sequences, and roughly 73% of those were seen once. The top ten clonotypes cover 37% of the sample.

Reading the germline V gene gives CDR1 SGHDT and CDR2 YYEEEE. V lost 4 bases and J lost 4 bases, and the count of bases not matched to a germline gene is 12. Termini included, the CDR3 measures 19 amino acids. Only the CDR3 DNA stays, 57 bases, in frame from base 1. Details on this clonotype: Its antigen remains undetermined. Given the absence of the conserved phenylalanine or tryptophan at the CDR3 end, a read error is likely.

This TCR was sampled from a middle-aged man with primary liver carcinoma and hepatitis B virus infection. Sequences were obtained from tumor-adjacent normal liver tissue. This sequence uses TRBV5-6 and TRBJ2-2, with 14 central nucleotides matching TRBD2. The CDR3 sequence is CASSRTSGLAGAGTGELFL. DNA sequence: TGTGCCAGCAGCCGAACCTCGGGACTAGCGGGAGCAGGCACCGGGGAGCTGTTTCTT.